The clone carrying this TCR beta chain was found many times. What it binds is unknown. The CDR3 runs 14 residues. Germline CDR1 is SGHDT and CDR2 is YYEEEE. Trimming left V 2 bases short and J 0 bases short, with 6 bases between. TCRdb redid the calling of the RACE reads with MiXCR, one entry per CDR3 protein. The table records 300,000 to 450,000 distinct CDR3 sequences, approximately 5.1% of them present only once. This sample's time point: pre-sensitization, week 0. Treatment indicated: therapeutic diphenylcyclopropenone sensitization with weekly scalp DPC. The data were taken from a study of human T cells and chemical hapten exposure. Study-wide results and limits: It should be noted that donors had alopecia, so their immune response may differ from healthy people's.

Sequences were derived from whole blood, sampled in connection with sensitization to the hapten diphenylcyclopropenone (DPC). The origin of this receptor is a woman between 45 and 65 years old with alopecia areata. Some clones in this sample may be carry-over from other donors' samples. The V and J genes are TRBV5-6 and TRBJ1-3; D gene unclear. CDR3 nucleotides: TGTGCCAGCAGCTTTGGGAGCTCTGGAAACACCATATATTTT. Translating it yields CASSFGSSGNTIYF.